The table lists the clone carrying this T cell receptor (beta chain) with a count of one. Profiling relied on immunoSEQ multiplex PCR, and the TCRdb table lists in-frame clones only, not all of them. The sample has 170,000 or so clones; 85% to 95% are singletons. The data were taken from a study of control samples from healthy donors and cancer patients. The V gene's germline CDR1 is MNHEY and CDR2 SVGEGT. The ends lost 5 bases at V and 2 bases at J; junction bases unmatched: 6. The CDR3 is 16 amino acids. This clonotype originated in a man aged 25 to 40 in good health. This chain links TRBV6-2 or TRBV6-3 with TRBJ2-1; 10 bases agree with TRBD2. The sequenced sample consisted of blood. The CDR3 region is CASSPLAGAPYNEQFF. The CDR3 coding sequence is TGTGCCAGCAGTCCCCTAGCGGGGGCCCCCTACAATGAGCAGTTCTTC.